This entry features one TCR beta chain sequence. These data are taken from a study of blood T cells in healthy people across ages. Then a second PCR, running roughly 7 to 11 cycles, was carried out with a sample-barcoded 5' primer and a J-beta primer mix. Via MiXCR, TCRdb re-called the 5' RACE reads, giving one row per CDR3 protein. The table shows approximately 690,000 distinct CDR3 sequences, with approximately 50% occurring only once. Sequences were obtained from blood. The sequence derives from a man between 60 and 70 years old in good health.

The CDR3 spells CASSEAGTGGETQYF. CDR3 bases: TGTGCCAGCAGTGAAGCCGGGACGGGTGGGGAGACCCAGTACTTC. V gene TRBV2 combines with J gene TRBJ2-5; D possibly uses TRBD1 or TRBD2 (5 bases each). Germline V gene lookup returns CDR1 SNHLY and CDR2 FYNNEI. V dropped 0 bases and J dropped 5 bases, with 13 bases sitting between them. The CDR3 has 15 residues.